The T cell receptor beta chain under discussion was sequenced for a study of blood T cell repertoires in COVID-19. The assay was immunoSEQ multiplex PCR, and TCRdb's table has in-frame clones only and misses some. The sample holds under 85,000 clones, about 83% seen once. After removal of 1 base from V and 14 bases from J, the junction contained 7 bases not matched to a gene. The germline V gene has CDR1 SGHTA and CDR2 FQGNSA. This CDR3 region has 13 residues. The origin of this receptor is a man at least 80 years old with active or convalescent COVID-19. The chain uses TRBV7-2 and TRBJ2-1; 8 bases fit TRBD1. Sequenced sample: peripheral blood. DNA of the CDR3: TGTGCCAGCAGCTTAGTTTATGGACAGGGTGAGTTCTTC. The encoded protein is CASSLVYGQGEFF.